The 3 T cell receptor beta chains below were found in one sample sequenced in a study of T-cell memory formation after mild COVID-19. TCRdb re-analysed the 5' RACE reads in MiXCR, keeping a single row per CDR3 protein. The profile shows more than 250,000 distinct CDR3 sequences, around 15% of them singletons. Source material: PBMCs or a T cell subset sorted from them (not recorded which). The receptors originated from a man younger than 35 who had mild COVID-19 (a few samples of this study predate the infection). Cell type and time point are not known.

This clonotype was seen a handful of times. The gene calls are TRBV28 and TRBJ1-1; weak D call: TRBD1 (5 bases). Germline loops: CDR1 MDHEN, CDR2 SYDVKM. The germline V and J ends were trimmed by 3 bases and 11 bases, with 16 bases remaining between them. The CDR3 extends over 13 amino acids. CDR3 sequence: CASSLSGVRGAFF. The CDR3 region has the DNA TGTGCCAGCAGTTTGTCGGGGGTACGAGGGGCTTTCTTT.

This clonotype came up a few times. This chain connects TRBV20-1 to TRBJ2-5; 8 nucleotides agree with TRBD1. The V gene's germline CDR1 is DFQATT and CDR2 SNEGSKA (reference sequence). J was trimmed by 5 bases and V by 4 bases; bases with no gene match: 3. CDR3 length equals 12 residues. The CDR3 DNA reads as TGCAGTGCTACAGGGGGCGACGAGACCCAGTACTTC. As protein: CSATGGDETQYF.

This clonotype has a count of ten or more. The CDR3 DNA follows: TGTGCCAGCAGCTCCTGGACATCAGACTACGAGCAGTACTTC. This codes for CASSSWTSDYEQYF. V is TRBV7-9 and J is TRBJ2-7; weak D call: TRBD1 (5 bases). Per the germline V gene, CDR1 is SEHNR and CDR2 is FQNEAQ (reference sequence). V gave up 4 bases and J gave up 3 bases, with 13 bases separating them. The CDR3 has 14 residues.